This T cell receptor beta chain is from a study of CXCR3-negative and CXCR3-positive naive CD8 T cells. The method, 5' RACE with UMI labels, was used to prepare the TRB cDNA libraries. TCRdb processed the 5' RACE reads again and assigns one entry to each CDR3 protein, with no DNA. This repertoire includes around 120,000 distinct CDR3 sequences. The CDR3 is made up of 13 amino acids. Germline loops: CDR1 SSHAT, CDR2 FNYEAQ (reference sequence). Sorting was done in triplicate for each CD8+ T cell subset (approximately 300,000 cells each). With respect to this clonotype: Its antigen is as yet unknown.

Broader study findings: Diversity ran similarly high across both naive subsets but far lower in memory CD8+ cells. TRB CDR3 properties indicated TCR strength, while surface CD5 was similar across naive subsets. TRB CDR3s were more hydrophobic in CXCR3-positive than in CXCR3-negative naive cells.

The genes are TRBV7-7 and TRBJ2-1; TCRdb outputs TRBD1, but without DNA this stays unchecked. The specimen was naive CXCR3+ CD8+ T cells from blood. Subset of the sample: CD45RO-CCR7+CD27+CD95- naive CD8+ T cells expressing CXCR3 (TNR3+). The clonotype was recovered from a human donor in good health. Some clones in this sample may be carry-over from other donors' samples. The CDR3 spells CASSWREGDEQFF.